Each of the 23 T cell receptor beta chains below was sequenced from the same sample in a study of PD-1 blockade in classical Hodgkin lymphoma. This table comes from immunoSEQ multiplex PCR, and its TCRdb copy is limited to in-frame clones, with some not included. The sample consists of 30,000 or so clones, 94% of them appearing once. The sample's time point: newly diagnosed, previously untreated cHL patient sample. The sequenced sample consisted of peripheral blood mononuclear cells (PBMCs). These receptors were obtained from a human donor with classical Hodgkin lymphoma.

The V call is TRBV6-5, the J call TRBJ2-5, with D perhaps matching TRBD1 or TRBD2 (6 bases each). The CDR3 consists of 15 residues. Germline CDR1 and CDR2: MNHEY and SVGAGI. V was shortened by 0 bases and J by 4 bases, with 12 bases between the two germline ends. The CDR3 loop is CASSYSGGRGETQYF. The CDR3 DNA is TGTGCCAGCAGTTACTCCGGGGGCAGAGGAGAGACCCAGTACTTC.

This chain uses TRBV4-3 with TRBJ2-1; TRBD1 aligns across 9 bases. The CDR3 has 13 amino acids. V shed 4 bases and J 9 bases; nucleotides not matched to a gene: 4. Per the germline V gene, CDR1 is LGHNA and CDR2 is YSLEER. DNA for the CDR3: TGCGCCAGCAGCCGGGACAGGGTCGGTGAGCAGTTCTTC. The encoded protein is CASSRDRVGEQFF.

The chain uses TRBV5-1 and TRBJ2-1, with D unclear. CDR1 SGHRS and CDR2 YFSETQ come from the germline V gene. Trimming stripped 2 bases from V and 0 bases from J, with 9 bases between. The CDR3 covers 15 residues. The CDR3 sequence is CASSFQAGSYNEQFF. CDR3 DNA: TGCGCCAGCAGCTTCCAGGCCGGCTCCTACAATGAGCAGTTCTTC.

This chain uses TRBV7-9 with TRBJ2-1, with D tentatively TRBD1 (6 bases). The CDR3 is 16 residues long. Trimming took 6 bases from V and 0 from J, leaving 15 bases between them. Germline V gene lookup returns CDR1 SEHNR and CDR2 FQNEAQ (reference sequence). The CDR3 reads CASRYPDSSSYNEQFF. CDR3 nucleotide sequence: TGTGCCAGCAGATACCCGGACAGCAGCTCCTACAATGAGCAGTTCTTC.

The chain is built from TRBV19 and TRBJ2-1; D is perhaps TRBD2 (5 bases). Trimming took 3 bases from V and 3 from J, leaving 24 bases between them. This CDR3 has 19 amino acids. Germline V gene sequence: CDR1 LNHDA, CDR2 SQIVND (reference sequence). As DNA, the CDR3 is TGTGCCAGTAGTATCGTCCTCGCGGGTCTCGGGATAGGCTACAATGAGCAGTTCTTC. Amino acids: CASSIVLAGLGIGYNEQFF.

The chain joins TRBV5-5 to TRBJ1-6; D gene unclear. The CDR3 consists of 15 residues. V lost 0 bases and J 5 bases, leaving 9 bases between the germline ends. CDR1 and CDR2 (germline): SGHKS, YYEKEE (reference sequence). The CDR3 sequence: CASSLEGMDNSPLHF. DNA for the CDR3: TGTGCCAGCAGCTTGGAAGGCATGGATAATTCACCCCTCCACTTT.

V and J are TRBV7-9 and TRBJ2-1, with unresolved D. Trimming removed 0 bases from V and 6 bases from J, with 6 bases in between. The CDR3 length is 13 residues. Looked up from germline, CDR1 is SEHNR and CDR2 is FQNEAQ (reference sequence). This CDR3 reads CASSLALANEQFF. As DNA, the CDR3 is TGTGCCAGCAGCTTAGCACTTGCCAATGAGCAGTTCTTC.

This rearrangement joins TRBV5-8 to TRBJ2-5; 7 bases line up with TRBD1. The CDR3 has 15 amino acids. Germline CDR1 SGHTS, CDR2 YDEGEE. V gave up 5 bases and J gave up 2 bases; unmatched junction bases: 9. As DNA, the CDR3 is TGTGCCAGCAGTCTTGGACAGGCCACACAAGAGACCCAGTACTTC. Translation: CASSLGQATQETQYF.

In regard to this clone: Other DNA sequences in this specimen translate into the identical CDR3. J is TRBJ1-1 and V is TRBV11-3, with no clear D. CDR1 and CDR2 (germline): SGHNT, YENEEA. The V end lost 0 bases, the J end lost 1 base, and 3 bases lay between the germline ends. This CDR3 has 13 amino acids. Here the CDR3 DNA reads TGTGCCAGCAGCTTAGACAGGAACACTGAAGCTTTCTTT. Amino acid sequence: CASSLDRNTEAFF.

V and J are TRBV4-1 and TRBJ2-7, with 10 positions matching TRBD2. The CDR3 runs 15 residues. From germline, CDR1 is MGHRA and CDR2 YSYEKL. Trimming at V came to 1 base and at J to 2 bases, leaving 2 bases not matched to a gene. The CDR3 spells CASSQGLAGAYEQYF. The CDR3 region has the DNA TGCGCCAGCAGCCAAGGTCTAGCGGGAGCCTACGAGCAGTACTTC.

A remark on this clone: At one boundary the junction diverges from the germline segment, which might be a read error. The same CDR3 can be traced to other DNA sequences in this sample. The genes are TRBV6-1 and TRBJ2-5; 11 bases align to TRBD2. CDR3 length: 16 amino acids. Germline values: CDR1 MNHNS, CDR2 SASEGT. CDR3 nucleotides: TGTGCCAGCAGTGAGCGGGTAGCGGGAGGGCCGCAGACTCAGTACTTC. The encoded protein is CASSERVAGGPQTQYF.

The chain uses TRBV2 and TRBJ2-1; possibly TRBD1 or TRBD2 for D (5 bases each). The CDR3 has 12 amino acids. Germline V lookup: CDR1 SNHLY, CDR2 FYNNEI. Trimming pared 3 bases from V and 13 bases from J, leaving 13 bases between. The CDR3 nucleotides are TGTGCCAGCAGTGAGGGGTTCCGGGGCCAGTTCTTC. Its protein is CASSEGFRGQFF.

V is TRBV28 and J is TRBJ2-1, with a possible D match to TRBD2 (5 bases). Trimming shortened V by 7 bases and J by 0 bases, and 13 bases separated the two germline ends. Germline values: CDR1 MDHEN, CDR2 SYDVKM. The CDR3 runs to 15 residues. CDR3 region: CASTSRWDSYNEQFF. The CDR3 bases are TGTGCCAGCACTAGCAGGTGGGACTCCTACAATGAGCAGTTCTTC.

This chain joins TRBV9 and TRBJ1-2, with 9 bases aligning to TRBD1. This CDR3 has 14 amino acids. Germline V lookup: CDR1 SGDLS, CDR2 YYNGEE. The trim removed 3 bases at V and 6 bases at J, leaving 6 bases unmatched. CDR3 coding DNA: TGTGCCAGCAGCGGCGTACAGGGGGCAGATGGCTACACCTTC. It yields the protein CASSGVQGADGYTF. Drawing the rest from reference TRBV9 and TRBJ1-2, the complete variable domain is DSGVTQTPKHLITATGQRVTLRCSPRSGDLSVYWYQQSLDQGLQFLIQYYNGEERAKGNILERFSAQQFPDLHSELNLSSLELGDSALYFCASSGVQGADGYTFGSGTRLTVV.

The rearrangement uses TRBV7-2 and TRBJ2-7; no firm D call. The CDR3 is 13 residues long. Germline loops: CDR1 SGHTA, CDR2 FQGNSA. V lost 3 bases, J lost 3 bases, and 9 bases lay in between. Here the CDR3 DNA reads TGTGCCAGCAGCTTTTTGGGTCGCTACGAGCAGTACTTC. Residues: CASSFLGRYEQYF.

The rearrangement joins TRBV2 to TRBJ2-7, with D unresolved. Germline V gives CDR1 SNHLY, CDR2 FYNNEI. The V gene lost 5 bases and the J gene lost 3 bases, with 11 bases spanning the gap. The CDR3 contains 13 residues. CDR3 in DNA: TGTGCCAGCAGTTCCGAGGCCCTCTACGAGCAGTACTTC. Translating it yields CASSSEALYEQYF.

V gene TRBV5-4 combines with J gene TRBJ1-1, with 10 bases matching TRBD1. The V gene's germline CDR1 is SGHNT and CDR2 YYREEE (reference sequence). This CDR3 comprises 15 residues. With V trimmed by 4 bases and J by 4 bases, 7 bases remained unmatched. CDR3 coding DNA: TGTGCCAGCAGCCGATTGACAGGGGGCATCACTGAAGCTTTCTTT. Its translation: CASSRLTGGITEAFF.

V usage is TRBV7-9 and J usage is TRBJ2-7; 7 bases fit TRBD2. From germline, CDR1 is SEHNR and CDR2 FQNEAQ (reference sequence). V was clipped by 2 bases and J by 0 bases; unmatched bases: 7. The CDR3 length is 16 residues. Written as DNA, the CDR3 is TGTGCCAGCAGCTTAAGGGCCAGCGGGGTCTCCTACGAGCAGTACTTC. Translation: CASSLRASGVSYEQYF.

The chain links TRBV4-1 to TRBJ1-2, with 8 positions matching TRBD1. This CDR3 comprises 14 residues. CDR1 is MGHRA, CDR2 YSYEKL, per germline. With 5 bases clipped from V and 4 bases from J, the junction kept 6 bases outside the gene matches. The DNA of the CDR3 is TGCGCCAGCAGCTCTCAACAGGGGGGCTATGGCTACACCTTC. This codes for CASSSQQGGYGYTF.

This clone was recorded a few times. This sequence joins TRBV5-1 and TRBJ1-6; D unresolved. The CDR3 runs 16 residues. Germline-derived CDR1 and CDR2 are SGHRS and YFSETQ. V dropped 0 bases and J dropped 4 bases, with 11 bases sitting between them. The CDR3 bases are TGCGCCAGCAGCTTGGTTCCAGGTCCTTATAATTCACCCCTCCACTTT. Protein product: CASSLVPGPYNSPLHF.

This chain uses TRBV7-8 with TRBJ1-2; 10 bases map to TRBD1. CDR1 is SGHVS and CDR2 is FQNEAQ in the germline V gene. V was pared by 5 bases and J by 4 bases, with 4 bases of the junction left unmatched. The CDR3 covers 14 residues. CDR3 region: CASSQRTGGYGYTF. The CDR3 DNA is TGTGCCAGCAGCCAAAGGACAGGGGGCTATGGCTACACCTTC.

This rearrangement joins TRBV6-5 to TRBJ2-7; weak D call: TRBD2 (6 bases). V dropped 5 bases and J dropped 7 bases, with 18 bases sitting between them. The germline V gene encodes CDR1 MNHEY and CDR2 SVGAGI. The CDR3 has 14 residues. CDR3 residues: CASSAPGLRGEQYF. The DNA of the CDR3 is TGTGCCAGCAGTGCCCCGGGACTCCGTGGGGAGCAGTACTTC.

CDR3 sequence: CASSEGQGDEQYF. As DNA, the CDR3 is TGTGCCAGCAGTGAGGGACAGGGGGACGAGCAGTACTTC. This chain uses TRBV6-1 with TRBJ2-7; TRBD1 matches 11 bases. CDR1 and CDR2 from the germline V gene are MNHNS and SASEGT. Trimming took 3 bases from V and 5 from J; bases not matched to a gene: 0. There are 13 residues in the CDR3.